This T cell receptor beta chain originates from a study of T cell responses to AZD1222 COVID-19 vaccine. This clone appeared a single time. Antigen specificity is unknown. Only in-frame clones appear in the TCRdb table, and some are missing; sequencing was by immunoSEQ multiplex PCR. The sample has some 120,000 clones, 85% to 95% seen once; the top ten hold approximately 3%. Study findings and constraints: The study identified only five or six AZD1222 recipients as seropositive at baseline. Every sample of the repertoires postdated the peak T cell response.

The germline gives CDR1 MNHEY, CDR2 SMNVEV (reference sequence). The CDR3 sequence is 18 residues long. V lost 3 bases, J lost 2 bases, and 19 bases lay in between. This sample comprised peripheral blood, obtained on day 0 of AZD1222 vaccination. This clonotype was sampled from an adult in good health. The chain carries TRBV27 and TRBJ2-2; D is perhaps TRBD1 (6 bases). CDR3 loop: CASSFHQGKGGNTGELFF. CDR3 nucleotides: TGTGCCAGCAGTTTCCACCAGGGGAAGGGTGGCAACACCGGGGAGCTGTTTTTT.